A selection of T cell receptor beta chains follows, all from one sample in a study of metastatic and nonmetastatic thyroid tumors. MiXCR re-clonotyped the PCR reads for TCRdb. The sample includes 15,000 or so clones, roughly a third seen only once; the top ten take approximately 7%. Sample: tumor tissue. These receptors came from a female donor with papillary thyroid cancer or a benign thyroid nodule (not recorded which). Some clones in this sample may be carry-over from other donors' samples. Both conserved end residues are part of each CDR3. The order of the fields is J gene, D gene, V gene, clone size, CDR3 length, CDR3 protein, CDR3 DNA. A D gene is named only where the DNA matches it firmly. Part of the rows lack a size; the others show once, few, many or a class for expanded clones.

J gene: TRBJ2-7; D gene: TRBD1; V gene: TRBV5-4; clone size: NA; CDR3 length: 14; CDR3 protein: CASSSGTGIPEQYF; CDR3 DNA: TGTGCCAGCAGCTCCGGGACAGGGATCCCCGAGCAGTACTTC
J gene: TRBJ2-3; D gene: TRBD1; V gene: TRBV12-3/TRBV12-4; clone size: few; CDR3 length: 16; CDR3 protein: CASSFSRDRGKDTQYF; CDR3 DNA: TGTGCCAGCAGTTTTAGCCGGGACAGGGGAAAAGATACGCAGTATTTT
J gene: TRBJ2-7; D gene: NA; V gene: TRBV20-1; clone size: NA; CDR3 length: 14; CDR3 protein: CSARGGRSPYEQYF; CDR3 DNA: TGCAGTGCTAGAGGAGGGAGAAGCCCCTACGAGCAGTACTTC
J gene: TRBJ1-1; D gene: NA; V gene: TRBV6-1; clone size: NA; CDR3 length: 12; CDR3 protein: CASNREYTEAFF; CDR3 DNA: TGTGCCAGCAACAGGGAATACACTGAAGCTTTCTTT
J gene: TRBJ2-5; D gene: NA; V gene: TRBV6-2/TRBV6-3; clone size: many; CDR3 length: 14; CDR3 protein: CASREQEVAETQYF; CDR3 DNA: TGTGCCAGCAGAGAACAGGAGGTTGCGGAGACCCAGTACTTC
J gene: TRBJ2-7; D gene: TRBD2; V gene: TRBV2; clone size: NA; CDR3 length: 15; CDR3 protein: CASSARLAGDYEQYF; CDR3 DNA: TGTGCCAGCAGTGCCAGACTAGCGGGGGACTACGAGCAGTACTTC
J gene: TRBJ1-1; D gene: NA; V gene: TRBV5-5; clone size: medium-sized; CDR3 length: 11; CDR3 protein: CASTEGNEAFF; CDR3 DNA: TGTGCCAGCACCGAAGGGAATGAAGCTTTCTTT
J gene: TRBJ1-2; D gene: NA; V gene: TRBV7-2; clone size: few; CDR3 length: 11; CDR3 protein: CASSSGYGYTF; CDR3 DNA: TGTGCCAGCAGCTCGGGGTATGGCTACACCTTC
J gene: TRBJ1-1; D gene: NA; V gene: TRBV19; clone size: medium-sized; CDR3 length: 14; CDR3 protein: CASSMTVPPTEAFF; CDR3 DNA: TGTGCCAGTAGTATGACTGTCCCTCCCACTGAAGCTTTCTTT
J gene: TRBJ2-2; D gene: NA; V gene: TRBV4-1; clone size: many; CDR3 length: 13; CDR3 protein: CASSLVNTGELFF; CDR3 DNA: TGCGCCAGCAGCCTCGTCAACACCGGGGAGCTGTTTTTT
J gene: TRBJ2-7; D gene: NA; V gene: TRBV20-1; clone size: NA; CDR3 length: 14; CDR3 protein: CSASTGTAVYEQYF; CDR3 DNA: TGCAGTGCTAGTACCGGGACTGCGGTCTACGAGCAGTACTTC